The present T cell receptor (beta chain) was sequenced within a study of cytomegalovirus exposure and HLA in healthy donors. A remark on this clone: Its target is not known.

Overall study findings and caveats: A previous analysis found most TCR beta V segments productive roughly 87% or roughly 30% of the time. As a later analysis showed, several of the most significant clusters appeared to be linked to common viral pathogens. Sequencing likely produced, as an artifact, a cluster of highly shared sequence variants.

Germline trimming cut 5 bases from V and 6 bases from J; bases unmatched to any gene: 10. This CDR3 is 15 amino acids long. CDR1 MNHNY and CDR2 SVGAGI come from the germline V gene (reference sequence). With 60 Vbeta and 13 Jbeta primers, the PCR was carried out. The data were produced by immunoSEQ multiplex PCR, yet TCRdb's version contains in-frame clones alone and is incomplete. The data show 120,000 to 150,000 clones, around 78% seen once. The material sequenced was PBMCs. The chain is built from TRBV6-6 and TRBJ2-7; the match to TRBD2 covers 10 bases. This TCR derives from a man between 40 and 49 years old in good health and CMV-seropositive. Here the CDR3 reads CASSDLPSGSPEQYF. CDR3 coding DNA: TGTGCCAGCAGTGACCTGCCTAGCGGGAGCCCCGAGCAGTACTTC.